Shown below are 24 T cell receptor beta chains from a single sample sequenced in a study of shared clonotypes between healthy human individuals. The assay was immunoSEQ multiplex PCR, and TCRdb's table has in-frame clones only and misses some. The table lists roughly 1 million clones, more than 65% of them singletons. The sequenced material came from memory CD4+ T cells sorted from blood. The sample's subset: CD45RA-negative fraction. The receptor set was obtained from a man aged 18 to 30 in good health.

In this sample, this clone turned up many times. CDR3 amino acids: CASSVLAGEETQYF. The CDR3 DNA is TGTGCCAGCAGCGTACTAGCGGGAGAAGAGACCCAGTACTTC. The gene calls are TRBV7-8 and TRBJ2-5; 11 positions match TRBD2. Germline lookup yields CDR1 SGHVS and CDR2 FQNEAQ. This CDR3 spans 14 amino acids. Trimming took 5 bases from V and 3 from J; bases not matched to a gene: 2.

V usage is TRBV29-1 and J usage is TRBJ2-4, with no clear D. This CDR3 region has 12 residues. Trimming pared 6 bases from V and 2 bases from J, leaving 8 bases between. The germline V gene has CDR1 SQVTM and CDR2 ANQGSEA. CDR3 in DNA: TGCAGCGTAGTGGGATCCAAAAACATTCAGTACTTC. It encodes CSVVGSKNIQYF.

The chain employs TRBV2 and TRBJ1-1; tentatively, D is TRBD1 (5 bases). The V gene lost 4 bases and the J gene lost 6 bases, with 24 bases spanning the gap. This CDR3 spans 17 amino acids. The V gene's germline CDR1 is SNHLY and CDR2 FYNNEI. CDR3 coding DNA: TGTGCCAGCAGTGGGGTTTGGGTAACAGGACCAAAATCTGAAGCTTTCTTT. The encoded protein is CASSGVWVTGPKSEAFF.

The chain joins TRBV5-6 to TRBJ1-2, with 8 bases lining up with TRBD1. The CDR3 loop spans 16 amino acids. V dropped 0 bases and J dropped 5; count of bases not matched to a gene: 9. The germline V gene has CDR1 SGHDT and CDR2 YYEEEE. The CDR3 region is CASSLVRGRTGYGYTF. CDR3 DNA sequence: TGTGCCAGCAGCTTGGTTCGGGGGAGGACAGGGTATGGCTACACCTTC.

This chain joins TRBV6-1 and TRBJ2-5, with a possible D match to TRBD2 (5 bases). Germline V gene sequence: CDR1 MNHNS, CDR2 SASEGT. V dropped 7 bases and J dropped 5 bases, with 14 bases sitting between them. CDR3 length equals 13 residues. The CDR3 loop is CASTSPGSETQYF. The CDR3 bases are TGTGCCAGCACCTCACCGGGGTCCGAGACCCAGTACTTC.

The V gene is TRBV6-5, the J gene TRBJ2-7; D is unresolved. V lost 5 bases to trimming and J lost 1 base, with 9 bases between them. The germline gives CDR1 MNHEY, CDR2 SVGAGI. The length of the CDR3 is 13 residues. CDR3 sequence: CASSPASSYEQYF. The CDR3 coding sequence is TGTGCCAGCAGTCCGGCTTCTTCCTACGAGCAGTACTTC.

V is TRBV30 and J is TRBJ2-7; D is unclear. Germline V CDR1 and CDR2: GTSNPN, SVGIG (reference sequence). Trimming cost V 7 bases and J 3 bases, with 13 bases left between them. This CDR3 has 12 amino acids. The CDR3 spells CASAPTLYEQYF. CDR3 bases: TGTGCCTCCGCCCCCACCCTCTACGAGCAGTACTTC.

This chain joins TRBV30 and TRBJ2-2; TRBD2 agrees at 9 bases. V shed 5 bases and J 2 bases; nucleotides not matched to a gene: 6. CDR1 GTSNPN and CDR2 SVGIG come from the germline V gene (reference sequence). CDR3 length: 15 residues. CDR3 coding DNA: TGTGCCTGGGTTAAGACTAGCGGAAACACCGGGGAGCTGTTTTTT. This translates into CAWVKTSGNTGELFF.

The rearrangement uses TRBV18 and TRBJ2-3; 11 bases line up with TRBD1. CDR1 and CDR2 from the germline V gene are KGHSH and LQKENI. The CDR3 runs 17 residues. The junction had 4 bases not matched to a gene; V was cut back by 1 base and J by 1 base. CDR3 nucleotides: TGTGCCAGCTCACCACAGGACAGGGGGCACGGCACAGATACGCAGTATTTT. As protein: CASSPQDRGHGTDTQYF.

There are many counts of this clone. V is TRBV6-5 and J is TRBJ2-7; no clear D. Germline V gives CDR1 MNHEY, CDR2 SVGAGI. The CDR3 extends over 13 amino acids. With 3 bases removed from V and 6 bases from J, the gap between germline ends came to 12 bases. The CDR3 sequence is CASSYGPESEQYF. CDR3 sequence (DNA): TGTGCCAGCAGTTATGGTCCCGAGAGCGAGCAGTACTTC.

The gene calls are TRBV6-1 and TRBJ1-1; the D gene is possibly TRBD1 (5 bases). Germline assignment: CDR1 MNHNS and CDR2 SASEGT. V lost 6 bases and J 1 base, leaving 12 bases between the germline ends. This CDR3 spans 14 amino acids. The CDR3 protein is CASSGTAPNTEAFF. The CDR3 DNA reads TGTGCCAGCAGCGGGACTGCCCCGAACACTGAAGCTTTCTTT.

The chain joins TRBV28 to TRBJ2-2, with 9 bases aligning to TRBD2. The CDR3 loop spans 15 amino acids. The V segment lost 8 bases and the J segment 7 bases; nucleotides outside the gene matches: 11. CDR1 is MDHEN, CDR2 SYDVKM, per germline. The CDR3: CASSFRTSVGGELFF. The DNA for the CDR3 is TGTGCCAGCTCCTTCAGGACTAGCGTAGGCGGGGAGCTGTTTTTT.

In this sample, this clone turned up once. V is TRBV10-3 and J is TRBJ2-7, with TRBD1 matching 7 bases. Per the germline V gene, CDR1 is ENHRY and CDR2 is SYGVKD. The CDR3 sequence is 12 residues long. V was clipped by 10 bases and J by 6 bases; unmatched bases: 9. The chain's CDR3 is CATTTGVGEQYF. CDR3 sequence (DNA): TGTGCCACCACAACAGGGGTCGGCGAGCAGTACTTC.

This chain connects TRBV2 to TRBJ1-5, with unresolved D. Germline lookup yields CDR1 SNHLY and CDR2 FYNNEI. The CDR3 length is 12 residues. Between the trimmed V and J ends, which lost 6 bases and 7 bases, there was a span of 10 bases. The CDR3 nucleotides are TGTGCCAGCAGCCCCGCGGGGCAGCCCCAGCATTTT. Translated, it gives CASSPAGQPQHF.

The gene calls are TRBV9 and TRBJ2-3; the D is unclear. Looked up from germline, CDR1 is SGDLS and CDR2 is YYNGEE. CDR3 length: 15 residues. Trimming took off 4 bases at V and 5 bases at J, with 17 bases between the two ends. CDR3 sequence reads: CASSPRTVAVDTQYF. CDR3 sequence (DNA): TGTGCCAGCAGCCCCCGTACCGTCGCCGTAGATACGCAGTATTTT.

The chain employs TRBV7-2 and TRBJ2-1; tentatively, D is TRBD1 (6 bases). The CDR3 extends over 16 amino acids. Trimming stripped 5 bases from V and 2 bases from J, with 16 bases between. Per germline, CDR1 SGHTA and CDR2 FQGNSA. The CDR3 is CASSRDRDTTYNEQFF. The CDR3 DNA follows: TGTGCCAGCAGCCGGGATCGGGACACTACCTACAATGAGCAGTTCTTC.

V is TRBV18 and J is TRBJ2-7; 9 positions match TRBD1. CDR3 length equals 15 residues. Germline V gene data show CDR1 as KGHSH and CDR2 as LQKENI. The J segment lost 3 bases and the V segment lost 3 bases, leaving 6 bases of the junction unmatched. This CDR3 reads CASSPGQGGVYEQYF. Here the CDR3 DNA reads TGTGCCAGCTCACCGGGACAGGGAGGAGTCTACGAGCAGTACTTC.

This chain links TRBV28 with TRBJ2-7; possibly TRBD1 or TRBD2 for D (5 bases each). The V gene's germline CDR1 is MDHEN and CDR2 SYDVKM. V was shortened by 6 bases and J by 5 bases, with 20 bases between the two germline ends. This CDR3 comprises 15 residues. The CDR3 sequence is CASSKRDGPRNEQYF. The CDR3 nucleotides are TGTGCCAGCAGCAAACGGGACGGCCCTCGGAACGAGCAGTACTTC.

The genes are TRBV6-1 and TRBJ1-5; 7 bases line up with TRBD1. The CDR3 runs 15 residues. The junction had 10 bases not matched to a gene; V was cut back by 7 bases and J by 4 bases. Germline loops: CDR1 MNHNS, CDR2 SASEGT. Here the CDR3 reads CASTTTGLLNQPQHF. The CDR3, as DNA: TGTGCCAGCACCACGACAGGGCTCTTAAATCAGCCCCAGCATTTT.

V is TRBV12-5 and J is TRBJ1-1; the D gene is possibly TRBD1 (5 bases). Trimming took off 6 bases at V and 0 bases at J, with 11 bases between the two ends. This CDR3 is built from 14 residues. Germline CDR1 reads LGHNT; CDR2 reads FRNRAP. The CDR3 DNA reads TGTGCTAGTGGCCGACCACAGGTGAACACTGAAGCTTTCTTT. As protein: CASGRPQVNTEAFF.

There are a few counts of this clone. The chain has TRBV23-1 and TRBJ1-1; D gene ambiguous. TRBV23-1 is an open reading frame whose function is uncertain. Trimming shortened V by 3 bases and J by 1 base, and 6 bases separated the two germline ends. The CDR3 consists of 13 residues. The CDR3 protein is CASSHGENTEAFF. The DNA for the CDR3 is TGCGCCAGCAGTCATGGTGAGAACACTGAAGCTTTCTTT.

This clone was detected once. J is TRBJ2-2 and V is TRBV5-4; D possibly matches TRBD1 or TRBD2 (5 bases each). V gave up 2 bases and J gave up 4 bases, with 12 bases separating them. Germline loops: CDR1 SGHNT, CDR2 YYREEE (reference sequence). This CDR3 spans 15 amino acids. The CDR3 sequence: CASSLKRGTTGELFF. The CDR3 nucleotides are TGTGCCAGCAGCTTAAAGAGGGGAACCACCGGGGAGCTGTTTTTT.

Comments on this clone: In the same sample, other DNA sequences code for this CDR3. The chain is built from TRBV4-3 and TRBJ2-7, with D possibly being TRBD2 (5 bases). The CDR3 covers 14 residues. V was shortened by 1 base and J by 2 bases, with 9 bases between the two germline ends. Germline V lookup: CDR1 LGHNA, CDR2 YSLEER. CDR3 nucleotides: TGCGCCAGCAGCCAAGGGACTGGGCCCTACGAGCAGTACTTC. Translation gives CASSQGTGPYEQYF.

V is TRBV30 and J is TRBJ2-1, with 10 bases lining up with TRBD2. The CDR3 is made up of 16 amino acids. CDR1 is GTSNPN, CDR2 SVGIG, per germline (reference sequence). J lost 3 bases, V lost 2 bases, and 7 bases had no gene match. CDR3 residues: CAWSPLAGVLYNEQFF. For the CDR3, the DNA is TGTGCCTGGAGTCCTCTAGCGGGAGTTCTCTACAATGAGCAGTTCTTC.